This T cell receptor (beta chain) stems from a study of cytomegalovirus exposure and HLA in healthy donors. Study conclusions and caveats: Common viral pathogens seemed to be connected with several of the most significant clusters, according to a later analysis. It was reported that TCR beta sequences correctly inferred the HLA-A and HLA-B alleles for most subjects. Some V segments (TRBV6-2 and TRBV6-3 among them) were excluded as indistinguishable.

A word on this clone: Its antigen is undetermined.

The CDR3 is made up of 15 amino acids. The germline V gene has CDR1 LNHDA and CDR2 SQIVND (reference sequence). V shed 5 bases, J shed 3 bases, and the junction held 6 bases outside the gene matches. Primers included in the PCR were 60 Vbeta and 13 Jbeta primers. The method was immunoSEQ multiplex PCR; TCRdb's version includes in-frame clones alone and lacks a portion of them. The listing contains about 67,000 clones. The J gene is TRBJ2-7, the V gene TRBV19; TRBD2 matches at 11 bases. The specimen sequenced was PBMCs. This TCR was recovered from a woman in her 30s in good health and CMV-seronegative. DNA of the CDR3: TGTGCCAGTAGTCTCGCACTAGCGGGGGACTACGAGCAGTACTTC. Protein sequence: CASSLALAGDYEQYF.